This T cell receptor (beta chain) was identified during a study of cytomegalovirus exposure and HLA in healthy donors. This CDR3 contains 11 residues. Trimming removed 4 bases at V and 6 bases at J, with 7 bases between. Germline V CDR1 and CDR2: MDHEN, SYDVKM. This clone was observed a handful of times. The PCR contained 60 Vbeta and 13 Jbeta primers. TCRdb's copy holds only in-frame clones and misses some; the assay was immunoSEQ multiplex PCR. Among 82,000 or so clones, roughly a tenth were seen once, and the ten largest hold approximately 25%. The rearrangement links TRBV28 to TRBJ2-7; no firm D call. The receptor comes from a man aged 55 to 70 in good health and CMV-seropositive. The sample was PBMCs. Written as DNA, the CDR3 is TGTGCCAGCAGTTCCGCGGCCGAGCAGTACTTC. This encodes CASSSAAEQYF.